Each of the 18 T cell receptor beta chains below was sequenced from the same sample in a study of blood T cell repertoires in COVID-19. Assay: immunoSEQ multiplex PCR; the TCRdb copy retains only in-frame clones and omits some. The sample has 60,000 to 75,000 clones, roughly nine tenths seen once; the top ten hold 6% to 7.5%. The specimen was peripheral blood. Receptors were obtained from a man in his forties or fifties with COVID-19, enrolled during active disease.

CDR3 sequence: CASSSTENYGYTF. The CDR3 DNA reads as TGCGCCAGCAGCTCGACAGAAAACTATGGCTACACCTTC. The chain links TRBV5-1 to TRBJ1-2, with D tentatively TRBD1 (5 bases). Germline CDR1 is SGHRS and CDR2 is YFSETQ. CDR3 length: 13 amino acids. Trimming left V 3 bases short and J 2 bases short, with 8 bases between.

The V and J genes are TRBV9 and TRBJ1-3; 8 nucleotides match TRBD1. This CDR3 is built from 17 residues. V dropped 4 bases and J dropped 2; count of bases not matched to a gene: 11. Looked up from germline, CDR1 is SGDLS and CDR2 is YYNGEE. Here the CDR3 reads CASSKSGQGAPGNTIYF. CDR3 nucleotide sequence: TGTGCCAGCAGCAAATCTGGCCAGGGGGCGCCTGGAAACACCATATATTTT.

This chain connects TRBV7-9 to TRBJ1-2; 7 nucleotides align to TRBD1. The CDR3 covers 15 residues. Trimming took 2 bases from V and 6 from J; bases not matched to a gene: 9. Looked up from germline, CDR1 is SEHNR and CDR2 is FQNEAQ (reference sequence). CDR3 loop: CASSLRGGRVDGYTF. The DNA for the CDR3 is TGTGCCAGCAGCTTAAGAGGGGGCAGGGTGGATGGCTACACCTTC.

This chain joins TRBV5-1 and TRBJ2-1, with 10 bases aligning to TRBD1. Germline V CDR1 and CDR2: SGHRS, YFSETQ. This CDR3 has 15 residues. J was trimmed by 4 bases and V by 2 bases; bases with no gene match: 3. The CDR3 reads CASSLMGQGYNEQFF. As DNA, the CDR3 is TGCGCCAGCAGCTTAATGGGACAGGGGTACAATGAGCAGTTCTTC. Drawing the rest from reference TRBV5-1 and TRBJ2-1, the complete variable domain is KAGVTQTPRYLIKTRGQQVTLSCSPISGHRSVSWYQQTPGQGLQFLFEYFSETQRNKGNFPGRFSGRQFSNSRSEMNVSTLELGDSALYLCASSLMGQGYNEQFFGPGTRLTVL.

In DNA, the CDR3 is TGTGCCAGCAGTTACTTTCGCTCTGGGGCCAACGTCCTGACTTTC. It specifies CASSYFRSGANVLTF. The chain combines TRBV6-5 with TRBJ2-6; unclear D gene. This CDR3 is 15 amino acids long. Trimming pared 1 base from V and 0 bases from J, leaving 4 bases between. From germline, CDR1 is MNHEY and CDR2 SVGAGI.

The V gene is TRBV7-9, the J gene TRBJ1-2, with 8 positions matching TRBD1. The ends lost 3 bases at V and 4 bases at J; junction bases unmatched: 4. Germline assignment: CDR1 SEHNR and CDR2 FQNEAQ (reference sequence). The CDR3 totals 14 residues. The CDR3 region is CASSLDRESYGYTF. For the CDR3, the DNA is TGTGCCAGCAGCTTGGACAGGGAGTCCTATGGCTACACCTTC. The complete variable domain, with remaining parts taken from reference TRBV7-9 and TRBJ1-2, reads DTGVSQNPRHKITKRGQNVTFRCDPISEHNRLYWYRQTLGQGPEFLTYFQNEAQLEKSRLLSDRFSAERPKGSFSTLEIQRTEQGDSAMYLCASSLDRESYGYTFGSGTRLTVV.

This clone has just one count. V is TRBV5-1 and J is TRBJ1-2; D gene uncertain. The ends were cut back, 0 bases at V and 8 bases at J, with 11 bases in the middle. The CDR3 sequence is 13 residues long. The V gene's germline CDR1 is SGHRS and CDR2 YFSETQ. CDR3 residues: CASSLEPGHGYTF. The CDR3 nucleotides read TGCGCCAGCAGCTTGGAACCGGGTCACGGCTACACCTTC.

V gene TRBV5-1 combines with J gene TRBJ2-3; TRBD1 matches 7 bases. This CDR3 contains 14 residues. V shed 4 bases, J shed 4 bases, and the junction held 6 bases outside the gene matches. Germline loops: CDR1 SGHRS, CDR2 YFSETQ. CDR3 coding DNA: TGCGCCAGCAGCCTAGGGACAGAAGCAGATACGCAGTATTTT. It encodes CASSLGTEADTQYF.

This chain connects TRBV18 to TRBJ1-1; D unclear. CDR1 is KGHSH, CDR2 LQKENI, per germline. V was pared by 5 bases and J by 1 base, with 14 bases between. This CDR3 contains 15 residues. The CDR3 DNA reads as TGTGCCAGCTCATCCCAAGAGACTGGGAACACTGAAGCTTTCTTT. Translation gives CASSSQETGNTEAFF.

V and J are TRBV28 and TRBJ2-3; D gene uncertain. Trimming shortened V by 5 bases and J by 0 bases, and 9 bases separated the two germline ends. This CDR3 is built from 14 residues. Germline values: CDR1 MDHEN, CDR2 SYDVKM. The CDR3 loop reads CASSPIGSTDTQYF. Here the CDR3 DNA reads TGTGCCAGCAGTCCGATCGGTAGCACAGATACGCAGTATTTT.

The chain uses TRBV11-2 and TRBJ2-7, with a weak D call TRBD2 (6 bases). The germline V gene encodes CDR1 SGHAT and CDR2 FQNNGV. Trimming stripped 2 bases from V and 1 base from J, with 15 bases between. The CDR3 contains 16 residues. CDR3 loop: CASSLMRGVVSYEQYF. Written as DNA, the CDR3 is TGTGCCAGCAGCTTAATGCGGGGCGTCGTATCCTACGAGCAGTACTTC. The whole variable domain, remainder taken from reference TRBV11-2 and TRBJ2-7, is EAGVAQSPRYKIIEKRQSVAFWCNPISGHATLYWYQQILGQGPKLLIQFQNNGVVDDSQLPKDRFSAERLKGVDSTLKIQPAKLEDSAVYLCASSLMRGVVSYEQYFGPGTRLTVT.

This clone showed up just once. The chain recombines TRBV5-1 with TRBJ2-5; D is perhaps TRBD1 (5 bases). Trimming cost V 2 bases and J 1 base, with 9 bases left between them. CDR1 SGHRS and CDR2 YFSETQ come from the germline V gene. The CDR3 extends over 14 amino acids. The CDR3 DNA reads TGCGCCAGCAGCTTCCTAGGGGCCCAAGAGACCCAGTACTTC. Its translation is CASSFLGAQETQYF.

In DNA, the CDR3 is TGTGCCAGCAGCTTGGTGGGGGGTCAGGGATTTGGTGGCTACACCTTC. Residues: CASSLVGGQGFGGYTF. The rearrangement links TRBV5-6 to TRBJ1-2; D is possibly TRBD1 (5 bases). Germline CDR1 reads SGHDT; CDR2 reads YYEEEE. This CDR3 has 16 residues. V was shortened by 0 bases and J by 7 bases, with 19 bases between the two germline ends. The whole variable domain, remainder taken from reference TRBV5-6 and TRBJ1-2, is DAGVTQSPTHLIKTRGQQVTLRCSPKSGHDTVSWYQQALGQGPQFIFQYYEEEERQRGNFPDRFSGHQFPNYSSELNVNALLLGDSALYLCASSLVGGQGFGGYTFGSGTRLTVV.

V usage is TRBV19 and J usage is TRBJ1-1, with D possibly being TRBD1 (5 bases). Germline loops: CDR1 LNHDA, CDR2 SQIVND (reference sequence). The length of the CDR3 is 13 residues. Trimming removed 7 bases at V and 3 bases at J, with 12 bases between. The CDR3 sequence: CASKWGRDTEAFF. The CDR3 nucleotides read TGTGCCAGTAAGTGGGGGAGGGACACTGAAGCTTTCTTT.

In its sample, this clone was seen a few times. The V gene is TRBV7-6, the J gene TRBJ2-7, with D maybe TRBD2 (6 bases). V lost 4 bases and J lost 3, with 16 bases in between. CDR3 length: 15 residues. From germline, CDR1 is SGHVS and CDR2 FNYEAQ. CDR3 amino acids: CASSSLPGVNYEQYF. The CDR3 DNA reads as TGTGCCAGCAGCTCACTGCCGGGGGTGAACTACGAGCAGTACTTC.

The chain employs TRBV6-2 or TRBV6-3 and TRBJ1-4; 8 bases fit TRBD1. J gave up 7 bases and V 7 bases, and 8 bases lay outside the gene matches. The CDR3 spans 14 residues. The germline V gene encodes CDR1 MNHEY and CDR2 SVGEGT. CDR3 nucleotides: TGTGCCAGCACCCCGGACAGGGATGGTGAAAAACTGTTTTTT. The encoded protein is CASTPDRDGEKLFF.

This chain joins TRBV1 and TRBJ2-1; the D call in the table, TRBD2, was not verified against the DNA. TRBV1 is deemed a pseudogene. The CDR3 length is 17 residues. In nucleotides, the CDR3 is TGCACCAGCACCCGGTGGGGACTAGCGGGGGGGCCCGATGAGCAGTTCTTC. This encodes CTSTRWGLAGGPDEQFF.

The chain is built from TRBV6-4 and TRBJ1-6; D remains unclear. Germline V CDR1 and CDR2: MRHNA, SNTAGT. The CDR3 has 11 residues. Trimming shortened V by 10 bases and J by 10 bases, and 11 bases separated the two germline ends. The CDR3 DNA sequence: TGTGCCACCTCCCCGGGATCACCCCTCCACTTT. Its translation: CATSPGSPLHF.